Listed here are 20 T cell receptor beta chains from one sample, sequenced in a study of T cell repertoires in cytomegalovirus infection. These receptors lack a known antigen. From the reads, TCRdb called clonotypes with MiXCR, one entry per CDR3 protein. The sample carries around 900,000 distinct CDR3 sequences, around 32% recorded once. The sequencing used cultured CD8+ T cells from PBMCs, collected from culture after CMV antigen stimulation. The receptors stem from a human donor in good health (CMV status not recorded). Some clones in this sample may be carry-over from other donors' samples.

Many counts were recorded for this clonotype. The chain combines TRBV7-9 with TRBJ1-5; D perhaps matches TRBD1 (6 bases). CDR1 SEHNR and CDR2 FQNEAQ come from the germline V gene (reference sequence). The CDR3 runs 15 residues. With 7 bases removed from V and 5 bases from J, the gap between germline ends came to 18 bases. Here the CDR3 reads CASTSAGARDQPQHF. In DNA, the CDR3 is TGTGCCAGCACTTCAGCGGGGGCGCGAGATCAGCCCCAGCATTTT.

This clonotype was seen only a few times. The chain uses TRBV11-2 and TRBJ1-4, with 7 bases identical to TRBD1. Germline trimming cut 4 bases from V and 11 bases from J; bases unmatched to any gene: 10. Germline V gives CDR1 SGHAT, CDR2 FQNNGV. The CDR3 runs to 14 residues. The CDR3 sequence is CASSYTGEGWKLFF. The CDR3 nucleotides read TGTGCCAGCAGCTACACAGGGGAGGGATGGAAACTGTTTTTT.

V is TRBV6-6 and J is TRBJ1-3; D possibly corresponds to TRBD1 (5 bases). CDR3 length equals 14 residues. With 2 bases removed from V and 4 bases from J, the gap between germline ends came to 9 bases. CDR1 and CDR2 from the germline V gene are MNHNY and SVGAGI (reference sequence). CDR3 DNA: TGTGCCAGCAGTTACAGCAGGGACGGAAACACCATATATTTT. Protein product: CASSYSRDGNTIYF.

The rearrangement links TRBV2 to TRBJ2-7; D is undetermined. V was shortened by 7 bases and J by 1 base, with 11 bases between the two germline ends. The CDR3 spans 13 residues. CDR1 SNHLY and CDR2 FYNNEI come from the germline V gene. The DNA for the CDR3 is TGTGCCAGCAAGGGCAGACGGTCCTACGAGCAGTACGTC. Translated: CASKGRRSYEQYV.

This clonotype was counted at least ten times. The V call is TRBV7-9, the J call TRBJ1-4; a possible D gene is TRBD1 (5 bases). Trimming pared 7 bases from V and 7 bases from J, leaving 13 bases between. Germline CDR1 and CDR2: SEHNR and FQNEAQ (reference sequence). The CDR3 length is 13 residues. DNA for the CDR3: TGTGCCAGCAACGAGTACCAGGGTGAAAAACTGTTTTTT. Translated: CASNEYQGEKLFF.

Comments on this clonotype: Given a much more abundant clone one base away, this may be a read error. This chain connects TRBV28 to TRBJ2-1; tentatively, D is TRBD1 or TRBD2 (5 bases each). This CDR3 has 14 residues. Germline CDR1 reads MDHEN; CDR2 reads SYDVKM. CDR3 sequence reads: CASRAQGVGDERFF. The CDR3 region has the DNA TGTGCCAGCAGAGCTCAGGGAGTAGGCGATGAGCGGTTCTTC. The full variable domain, its missing parts supplied by reference TRBV28 and TRBJ2-1, is DVKVTQSSRYLVKRTGEKVFLECVQDMDHENMFWYRQDPGLGLRLIYFSYDVKMKEKGDIPEGYSVSREKKERFSLILESASTNQTSMYLCASRAQGVGDERFFGPGTRLTVL.

This clonotype has more than one count but fewer than ten. This chain uses TRBV7-8 with TRBJ1-3; D unclear. There are 15 residues in the CDR3. CDR1 and CDR2 from the germline V gene are SGHVS and FQNEAQ. Trimming pared 3 bases from V and 4 bases from J, leaving 13 bases between. CDR3 sequence: CASSLDRAGGNTIYF. Written as DNA, the CDR3 is TGTGCCAGCAGCTTGGACCGGGCTGGGGGAAACACCATATATTTT.

The J gene is TRBJ1-1, the V gene TRBV10-3; 9 positions match TRBD1. Germline V gives CDR1 ENHRY, CDR2 SYGVKD. The junction had 3 bases not matched to a gene; V was cut back by 2 bases and J by 2 bases. The CDR3 totals 15 residues. CDR3 coding DNA: TGTGCCATCAGTGAGACAGGGGGCGGAAACACTGAAGCTTTCTTT. This gives the protein CAISETGGGNTEAFF.

At least ten counts were recorded for this clonotype. The rearrangement links TRBV18 to TRBJ2-1; D unclear. V was trimmed by 2 bases and J by 5 bases, leaving 10 bases between them. The germline CDR1 and CDR2 sequences are KGHSH and LQKENI. CDR3 size: 14 residues. In DNA, the CDR3 is TGTGCCAGCTCACCATTTTATCGGGACAATGAGCAGTTCTTC. Protein product: CASSPFYRDNEQFF.

As concerns this clonotype: One end of the junction varies from germline; a read error may be responsible. The J gene is TRBJ2-1, the V gene TRBV7-3; perhaps TRBD2 as D (6 bases). This CDR3 has 13 amino acids. Germline V gene sequence: CDR1 SGHTA, CDR2 FQGTGA. CDR3 sequence reads: CVSGWTEATEQFF. In DNA, the CDR3 is TGTGTCAGCGGGTGGACGGAGGCCACTGAGCAGTTCTTC.

Comments on this clonotype: One end of the junction is discordant with germline, which a read error may explain. The chain is built from TRBV27 and TRBJ2-5; 9 positions agree with TRBD1. The CDR3 length is 13 residues. Looked up from germline, CDR1 is MNHEY and CDR2 is SMNVEV (reference sequence). The CDR3 coding sequence is TGTGCCAGCAGTGGACAGGGGATGGAGACCGAGTACTTC. Translating gives CASSGQGMETEYF.

About this clonotype itself: A much more abundant neighbour one base away suggests this may be a read error. The gene calls are TRBV7-6 and TRBJ1-1; D perhaps matches TRBD1 (6 bases). Germline CDR1 reads SGHVS; CDR2 reads FNYEAQ. The CDR3 has 14 amino acids. CDR3 nucleotides: TGTGCCAACAGCCTCGGCGGGGGAGGGGGTGAAGCTTTCTTT. Residues: CANSLGGGGGEAFF.

This clonotype came up a few times. The rearrangement links TRBV7-9 to TRBJ2-1; tentative D call: TRBD2 (6 bases). With 0 bases removed from V and 1 base from J, the gap between germline ends came to 10 bases. The CDR3 runs 16 residues. Germline V gene sequence: CDR1 SEHNR, CDR2 FQNEAQ (reference sequence). The CDR3 here is CASSLARLGSYNEQFF. CDR3 nucleotides: TGTGCCAGCAGCTTAGCGAGACTAGGATCCTACAATGAGCAGTTCTTC.

In this sample, this clonotype turned up a few times. The chain employs TRBV4-1 and TRBJ2-1; 9 nucleotides agree with TRBD2. Germline V gene data show CDR1 as MGHRA and CDR2 as YSYEKL. Unmatched junction bases numbered 1, after V lost 4 bases and J lost 0 bases. This CDR3 region has 15 residues. This CDR3 is CASSPSGDSYNEQFF. The CDR3 DNA sequence: TGCGCCAGCAGCCCTAGCGGGGACTCCTACAATGAGCAGTTCTTC.

The genes are TRBV7-6 and TRBJ2-2, with D maybe TRBD2 (6 bases). Germline assignment: CDR1 SGHVS and CDR2 FNYEAQ. Trimming cost V 1 base and J 0 bases, with 15 bases left between them. This CDR3 contains 18 residues. CDR3 DNA: TGTGCCAGCAGCTTAGACCCGGGGAGGCATACGAACACCGGGGAGCTGTTTTTT. This gives the protein CASSLDPGRHTNTGELFF.

V and J are TRBV7-6 and TRBJ2-5, with D perhaps TRBD2 (5 bases). Trimming removed 3 bases at V and 5 bases at J, with 16 bases between. CDR1 and CDR2 from the germline V gene are SGHVS and FNYEAQ. The CDR3 is 15 residues long. The CDR3 here is CASSLGAVRGETQYF. Written as DNA, the CDR3 is TGTGCCAGCAGCTTGGGTGCAGTCCGAGGGGAGACCCAGTACTTC.

The chain has TRBV5-8 and TRBJ1-5; the D gene is possibly TRBD1 (6 bases). The V gene's germline CDR1 is SGHTS and CDR2 YDEGEE. V shed 6 bases and J shed 3 bases, with 16 bases lying between them. This CDR3 contains 15 residues. CDR3: CASNDPGHPNQPQHF. CDR3 sequence (DNA): TGTGCCAGCAACGATCCGGGACACCCCAATCAGCCCCAGCATTTT.

This chain joins TRBV2 and TRBJ2-5; 10 bases line up with TRBD1. The CDR3 has 13 residues. Germline CDR1 and CDR2: SNHLY and FYNNEI. V shed 8 bases and J 5 bases; nucleotides not matched to a gene: 5. CDR3: CASRQGARETQYF. In DNA, the CDR3 is TGTGCCAGCCGACAGGGGGCGCGGGAGACCCAGTACTTC.

The chain carries TRBV27 and TRBJ2-1; D possibly corresponds to TRBD2 (6 bases). Germline loops: CDR1 MNHEY, CDR2 SMNVEV (reference sequence). V lost 2 bases and J lost 10, with 21 bases in between. The CDR3 has 16 amino acids. The CDR3 loop reads CASSLIGALAHGEQFF. The CDR3 bases are TGTGCCAGCAGTTTAATAGGCGCACTAGCTCACGGAGAGCAGTTCTTC.

The CDR3 spells CASSAGDRLSEQYV. CDR3 DNA: TGTGCCAGCAGTGCAGGGGATCGTTTGAGCGAGCAGTACGTC. The J gene is TRBJ2-7, the V gene TRBV27; TRBD1 might be the D (6 bases). The CDR3 runs to 14 residues. Trimming shortened V by 5 bases and J by 6 bases, and 17 bases separated the two germline ends. Germline assignment: CDR1 MNHEY and CDR2 SMNVEV (reference sequence).